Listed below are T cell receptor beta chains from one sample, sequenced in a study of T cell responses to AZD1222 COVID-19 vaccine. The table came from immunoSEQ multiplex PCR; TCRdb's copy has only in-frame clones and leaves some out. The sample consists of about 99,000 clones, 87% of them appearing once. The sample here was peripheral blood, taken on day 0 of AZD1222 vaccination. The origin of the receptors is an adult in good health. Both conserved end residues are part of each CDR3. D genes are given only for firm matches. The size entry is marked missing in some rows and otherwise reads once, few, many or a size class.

CASSEGGGGTGELFF	TGTGCCAGCAGTGAGGGTGGCGGGGGCACCGGGGAGCTGTTTTTT	TRBV2	TRBJ2-2	NA	TRBD2
CAWSPEGNQPQHF	TGTGCCTGGAGCCCCGAGGGCAATCAGCCCCAGCATTTT	TRBV30	TRBJ1-5	few	NA
CASRRARDGDEQYF	TGTGCCAGCAGGAGAGCCCGAGATGGGGACGAGCAGTACTTC	TRBV27	TRBJ2-7	NA	NA
CASSLAGRTSYQPQHF	TGTGCCAGCAGCTTAGCGGGCAGGACCTCATATCAGCCCCAGCATTTT	TRBV7-8	TRBJ1-5	NA	NA
CASSTSENNEQFF	TGTGCCAGTAGTACTAGCGAAAACAATGAGCAGTTCTTC	TRBV2	TRBJ2-1	NA	TRBD2
CASSLAGQVAEQYF	TGTGCCAGCAGTTTAGCGGGTCAAGTGGCCGAGCAGTACTTC	TRBV27	TRBJ2-7	NA	NA
CASREEETQYF	TGTGCCAGCAGGGAAGAGGAGACCCAGTACTTC	TRBV27	TRBJ2-5	NA	NA
CAISEVPGNRSPLHF	TGTGCCATCAGTGAGGTGCCCGGGAACCGATCACCCCTCCACTTT	TRBV10-3	TRBJ1-6	NA	NA
CASSIRLSDTQYF	TGTGCCAGCAGCATCCGACTATCAGATACGCAGTATTTT	TRBV13	TRBJ2-3	once	NA
CASSLSGGYSNQPQHF	TGTGCCAGCAGTTTATCCGGGGGCTATAGCAATCAGCCCCAGCATTTT	TRBV27	TRBJ1-5	few	NA
CASSLDRGPNEKLFF	TGTGCCAGCAGCTTAGATCGAGGGCCCAATGAAAAACTGTTTTTT	TRBV11-2	TRBJ1-4	NA	NA
CATSRGGAEETQYF	TGTGCCACCAGCAGAGGGGGAGCGGAAGAGACCCAGTACTTC	TRBV15	TRBJ2-5	NA	NA